This paragraph reports one T cell receptor beta chain. Antigen specificity is unknown. Time point here: baseline pretreatment blood. Specified treatment: 15 Gy SBRT to primary tumor, nephrectomy 4 weeks later. Radiation-treated patients gave blood at baseline, week 2 and week 4. The CDR3 covers 16 residues. The V gene's germline CDR1 is SGDLS and CDR2 YYNGEE. V shed 0 bases and J shed 9 bases, with 16 bases lying between them. The method was immunoSEQ multiplex PCR; TCRdb's version includes in-frame clones alone and lacks a portion of them. Of 85,000 to 100,000 clones listed, roughly 90% were seen once; the top ten hold 7% to 9%. This sample was included in a study of radiation and T cells in renal cell carcinoma. Study-level findings and limits: No pretreatment tumor biopsies were available for baseline clonotypes.

The chain combines TRBV9 with TRBJ1-6, with D perhaps matching TRBD1 (6 bases). The sample here was blood, taken from a patient whose treatment included radiotherapy and nephrectomy. The sequence was collected from a man in his fifties or sixties with renal cell carcinoma. Here the CDR3 reads CASSVGGGGGFSPLHF. The CDR3 nucleotides are TGTGCCAGCAGCGTAGGAGGAGGCGGGGGCTTTTCACCCCTCCACTTT.